This T cell receptor beta chain was found in a study of human T cells and chemical hapten exposure (dated by TCRdb to about 2021). As for the study more broadly: For sensitization, 2% DPC in acetone was applied to a roughly 2 cm by roughly 2 cm area of upper inner arm skin. Throughout the approximately 25-week study period, patients were also given weekly therapeutic DPC doses on the scalp. Patch testing was done on the upper back using Finn chambers containing 0.01% DPC, and results were scored after 6 days according to International Contact Dermatitis Research Group standards. Most of the patients in the cohort were female, and the cohort covered alopecia areata with under or over 50% scalp involvement, alopecia totalis and alopecia universalis. Libraries were pooled for sequencing, and variation in per-sample TCR yields was attributed mainly to small differences in library volumes within the pool. This study followed changes in the peripheral blood TCR repertoire in vivo during primary and secondary sensitization of alopecia patients to the hapten diphenylcyclopropenone (DPC). Blood samples were taken from patients before sensitization (week 0) and then at 2, 6 and about 24 weeks after DPC sensitization. About 27 alopecia patients gave blood for TCR sequencing at one to four time points (pre-sensitization, 2, 6 and 24 weeks). The full study reports these points: All patients had alopecia, a presumed autoimmune disease, so their immune response might differ from that of healthy individuals. Patch test score was positively correlated with the number of PT1 expanded TCRs, with significance at thresholds 8, 16 and 32 but not at 4. DPC sensitization did not change the number of TCRs with a frequency above 1 in 1000, and there was no evidence of changes in global repertoire structure. Expanded TCRs formed significantly more large CDR3 similarity clusters than pre-sensitization or healthy control sets, consistent with antigen-driven responses. After repeated subsampling, changes were observed in the strength of the expansion versus patch-test correlation and in the threshold at which the correlation became significant.

V sheds 5 bases and J sheds 1 base, leaving 4 bases between their ends. The CDR3 contains 12 residues, cysteine and phenylalanine counted. Only the CDR3 region is kept as DNA, spanning 36 bases read in frame from base 1. Via the germline V gene, CDR1 is MDHEN and CDR2 SYDVKM. This clonotype was picked up many times. The clone's antigen remains unknown. No quality values exist for individual bases; no much larger clone is one base distant. The intended sense of this specimen's time point label: patch test 2, 6 weeks after DPC sensitization. In light of the paper, this sample's treatment or condition label describes: therapeutic diphenylcyclopropenone sensitization with weekly scalp DPC. At each patch-test visit, blood was drawn before the patch test was applied. Patients were considered eligible if aged 18 to 70, diagnosed with alopecia and deemed suitable for DPC therapy, and patients were excluded if pregnant. Total RNA was extracted from unfractionated whole blood collected in Tempus Blood RNA tubes.

Library prep was done by RACE. Sequencing was carried out with a NextSeq 500. During library preparation, unique molecular identifiers were attached to individual cDNA molecules so that TCRs could be counted quantitatively and reproducibly. From each blood RNA sample, both TCR alpha and TCR beta chains were sequenced. The paper's processing steps were these. A median of roughly 100,000 TCRs per sample was observed, with a range of 23,224 to 690,600. The Decombinator software suite was used to annotate V, J and CDR3 in the TCR reads. For PS versus PT1 abundance plots, all samples were subsampled to the same number of TCRs (28,000). Expanded TCRs were defined as absent before sensitization and observed at least eight times at the 2-week time point. TCRdb reanalyzed the raw reads on its own, using fastp at Q25 for trimming and MiXCR for clone calling, and kept in-frame beta chains. CDR3 protein sequences are deduplicated, and each keeps its most common genes and DNA. These V and J calls originate from TCRdb's pipeline instead of the authors' own analysis. This sample has roughly 94,000 distinct CDR3 sequences in its table, and 9.3% of those were observed once. The top ten clones comprise around 2% of the sample.

This chain joins TRBV28 to TRBJ2-3; the D gene assignment is ambiguous. This sample comprised whole blood, obtained in connection with sensitization to the hapten diphenylcyclopropenone (DPC). The TCR sequence derives from a woman aged 40 to 49 with alopecia areata. Some clones in this sample may be carry-over from other donors' samples. The nucleotide sequence is given as TGTGCCAGCAGTCCCCGCACAGATACGCAGTATTTT. Translated, this is CASSPRTDTQYF.